The 11 T cell receptor beta chains reported below all come from one sample, sequenced in a study of shared clonotypes between healthy human individuals. Clones were sequenced by immunoSEQ multiplex PCR, and TCRdb holds only the in-frame ones, with some missing. Altogether 980,000 or so clones are present, about three quarters being singletons, with the ten largest covering approximately 1.5%. Sequencing was done on a sample of memory CD4+ T cells sorted from blood. Subset indicated: CD45RA-negative fraction. The receptors derive from a man aged 18 to 35 in good health.

This chain uses TRBV30 with TRBJ1-6; D gene uncertain. The V and J ends lost 0 bases and 9 bases respectively, with 15 bases between them. Looked up from germline, CDR1 is GTSNPN and CDR2 is SVGIG (reference sequence). The CDR3 extends over 15 amino acids. CDR3 sequence (DNA): TGTGCCTGGAGTGTCGGCAGAGTGTATGGTTCACCCCTCCACTTT. As protein: CAWSVGRVYGSPLHF.

The V and J genes are TRBV9 and TRBJ1-6, with a tentative D call TRBD1 (6 bases). V shed 4 bases and J shed 9 bases, with 17 bases lying between them. Germline CDR1 and CDR2: SGDLS and YYNGEE. The CDR3 covers 15 residues. This chain's CDR3 is CASSPGQYSSSPLHF. CDR3 nucleotides: TGTGCCAGCAGCCCCGGACAGTATTCAAGTTCACCCCTCCACTTT.

The chain has TRBV2 and TRBJ2-7; the match to TRBD2 covers 10 bases. There are 13 residues in the CDR3. Germline CDR1 is SNHLY and CDR2 is FYNNEI. Trimming at V came to 11 bases and at J to 9 bases, leaving 13 bases not matched to a gene. The CDR3 DNA reads TGTGCCTTCAGGGAGCGGGGGGGCCTGGGGCAGTACTTC. It specifies CAFRERGGLGQYF.

The chain uses TRBV10-2 and TRBJ1-3, with D maybe TRBD1 (5 bases). Germline lookup yields CDR1 WSHSY and CDR2 SAAADI. This CDR3 is built from 15 residues. V was cut by 0 bases and J by 5 bases, with 11 bases left in between. CDR3 sequence (DNA): TGCGCCAGCAGTGAGTCCGCCAGGGCTAGAAACACCATATATTTT. It codes for CASSESARARNTIYF.

This clone was observed once. The chain employs TRBV12-5 and TRBJ2-7; 14 bases fit TRBD2. V lost 1 base to trimming and J lost 0 bases; unmatched junction nucleotides: 11. CDR1 is LGHNT and CDR2 is FRNRAP in the germline V gene. CDR3 length: 20 residues. This chain's CDR3 is CASGLGPGLAGGGSSYEQYF. CDR3 bases: TGTGCTAGTGGTTTGGGCCCCGGACTAGCGGGAGGAGGATCCTCCTACGAGCAGTACTTC.

The chain recombines TRBV5-6 with TRBJ2-3, with 10 bases fitting TRBD2. The CDR3 length is 16 residues. Trimming removed 0 bases from V and 4 bases from J; junction bases left unmatched: 5. The germline V gene has CDR1 SGHDT and CDR2 YYEEEE. The CDR3 loop is CASSLAQREGSDTQYF. As DNA, the CDR3 is TGTGCCAGCAGCTTGGCCCAGCGGGAGGGATCAGATACGCAGTATTTT.

The chain uses TRBV6-6 and TRBJ2-7, with 11 positions matching TRBD1. The CDR3 has 15 residues. Looked up from germline, CDR1 is MNHNY and CDR2 is SVGAGI (reference sequence). With 5 bases clipped from V and 5 bases from J, the junction kept 8 bases outside the gene matches. Here the CDR3 reads CASSRIGTGGHEQYF. In nucleotides, the CDR3 is TGTGCCAGCAGTCGTATTGGGACAGGGGGACACGAGCAGTACTTC.

The chain recombines TRBV19 with TRBJ1-4; D is uncertain. The CDR3 has 14 amino acids. The V gene's germline CDR1 is LNHDA and CDR2 SQIVND (reference sequence). V was trimmed by 9 bases and J by 8 bases, leaving 19 bases between them. CDR3 region: CASAAGWGGEKLFF. CDR3 coding DNA: TGTGCCAGCGCTGCGGGCTGGGGAGGAGAAAAACTGTTTTTT.

J is TRBJ1-3 and V is TRBV7-9; D unresolved. There are 14 residues in the CDR3. Trimming removed 7 bases at V and 6 bases at J, with 16 bases between. CDR1 SEHNR and CDR2 FQNEAQ come from the germline V gene (reference sequence). The CDR3 DNA follows: TGTGCCAGCACCTCCGCCACTCTGGAAAACACCATATATTTT. This translates into CASTSATLENTIYF.

The chain links TRBV18 to TRBJ2-3; 8 bases fit TRBD1. The CDR3 has 15 residues. V gave up 3 bases and J gave up 5 bases; unmatched junction bases: 7. Germline CDR1 and CDR2: KGHSH and LQKENI. DNA of the CDR3: TGTGCCAGCTCACCGCAGGGGGCGGCTGGAGATACGCAGTATTTT. Translated: CASSPQGAAGDTQYF. The full variable domain, its missing parts supplied by reference TRBV18 and TRBJ2-3, is NAGVMQNPRHLVRRRGQEARLRCSPMKGHSHVYWYRQLPEEGLKFMVYLQKENIIDESGMPKERFSAEFPKEGPSILRIQQVVRGDSAAYFCASSPQGAAGDTQYFGPGTRLTVL.

The rearrangement joins TRBV6-6 to TRBJ2-5; 11 positions agree with TRBD1. The J call is uncertain, as TRBJ2-7 better fits the DNA end. Germline V gene data show CDR1 as MNHNY and CDR2 as SVGAGI (reference sequence). The CDR3 extends over 13 amino acids. The CDR3 nucleotides read TGTGCCAGCGGACAGGGGGCGCGGTACGAGCAGTACTTC. Translation: CASGQGARYEQYF.